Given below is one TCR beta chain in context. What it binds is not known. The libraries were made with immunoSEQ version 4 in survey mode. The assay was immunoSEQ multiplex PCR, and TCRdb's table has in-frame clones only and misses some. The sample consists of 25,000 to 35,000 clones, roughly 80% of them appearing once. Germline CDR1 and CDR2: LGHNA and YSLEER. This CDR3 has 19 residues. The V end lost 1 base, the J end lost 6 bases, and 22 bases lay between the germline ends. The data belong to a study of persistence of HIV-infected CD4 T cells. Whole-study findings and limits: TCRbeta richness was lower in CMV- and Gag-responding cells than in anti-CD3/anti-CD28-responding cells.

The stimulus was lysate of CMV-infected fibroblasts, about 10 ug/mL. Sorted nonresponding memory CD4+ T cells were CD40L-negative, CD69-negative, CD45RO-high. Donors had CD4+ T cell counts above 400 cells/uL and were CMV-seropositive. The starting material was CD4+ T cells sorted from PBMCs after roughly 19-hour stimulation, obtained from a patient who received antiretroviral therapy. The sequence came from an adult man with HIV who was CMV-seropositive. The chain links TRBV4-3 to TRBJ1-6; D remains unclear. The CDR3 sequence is CASSQVLAGWGSINSPLHF. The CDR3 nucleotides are TGCGCCAGCAGCCAAGTGTTAGCCGGCTGGGGAAGCATTAATTCACCCCTCCACTTT.